This T cell receptor beta chain derives from a study of blood T cell repertoires in COVID-19. Overall study context: Samples representing acute and convalescent COVID-19 were sourced from the United States, Italy and Spain. T cells, B-cell-depleted T cells, or PBMCs provided the cDNA or gDNA that served as material.

CDR1 SGHNT and CDR2 YENEEA come from the germline V gene. CDR3 length: 15 amino acids. Trimming took 8 bases from V and 5 from J; bases not matched to a gene: 4. Study processing details: Reference gene primer amplification gave nucleated cell count estimates. Libraries were prepared by immunoSEQ multiplex PCR; TCRdb keeps only in-frame clonotypes and omits some of them. V and J calls and clone size are given by that table; D and trimming were obtained from the DNA. This table holds 72,000 or so clones, around nine tenths found once. The chain employs TRBV11-3 and TRBJ2-2, with 14 bases identical to TRBD2. The TCR originated in a woman older than 75 with acute or convalescent COVID-19. The sequenced sample consisted of peripheral blood. DNA for the CDR3: TGTGCCAGCTCCGGACTAGCGGGAGGAACCGGGGAGCTGTTTTTT. Its protein is CASSGLAGGTGELFF.